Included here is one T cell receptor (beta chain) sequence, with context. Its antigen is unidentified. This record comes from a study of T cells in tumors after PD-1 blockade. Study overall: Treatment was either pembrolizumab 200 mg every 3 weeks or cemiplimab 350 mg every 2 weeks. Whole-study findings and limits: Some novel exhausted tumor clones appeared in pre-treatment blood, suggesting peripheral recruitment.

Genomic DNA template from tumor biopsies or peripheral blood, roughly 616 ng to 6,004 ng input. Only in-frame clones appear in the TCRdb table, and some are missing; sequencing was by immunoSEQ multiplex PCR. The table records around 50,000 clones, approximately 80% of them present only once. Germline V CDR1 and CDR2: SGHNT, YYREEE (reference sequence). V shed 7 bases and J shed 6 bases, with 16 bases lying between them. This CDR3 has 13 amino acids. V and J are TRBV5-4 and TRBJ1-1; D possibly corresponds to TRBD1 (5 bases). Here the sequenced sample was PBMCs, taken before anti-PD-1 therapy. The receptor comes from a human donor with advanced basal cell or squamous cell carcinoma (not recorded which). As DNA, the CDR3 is TGTGCCAGCCAGGCTTGGGGGGTCCCTGAAGCTTTCTTT. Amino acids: CASQAWGVPEAFF.